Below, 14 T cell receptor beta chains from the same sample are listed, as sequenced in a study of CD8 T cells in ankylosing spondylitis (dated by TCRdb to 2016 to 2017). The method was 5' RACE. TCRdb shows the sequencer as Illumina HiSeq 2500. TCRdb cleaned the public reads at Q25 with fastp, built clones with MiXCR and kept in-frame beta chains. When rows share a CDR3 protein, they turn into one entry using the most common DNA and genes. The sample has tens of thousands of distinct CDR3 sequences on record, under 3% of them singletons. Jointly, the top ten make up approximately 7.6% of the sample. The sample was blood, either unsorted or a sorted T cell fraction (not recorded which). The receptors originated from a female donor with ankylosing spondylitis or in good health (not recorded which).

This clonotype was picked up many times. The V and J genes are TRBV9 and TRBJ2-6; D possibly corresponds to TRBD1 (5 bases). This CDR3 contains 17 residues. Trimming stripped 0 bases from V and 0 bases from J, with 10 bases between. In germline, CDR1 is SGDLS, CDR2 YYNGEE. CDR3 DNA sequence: TGTGCCAGCAGCGTAGCTCCCACAGGCTCTGGGGCCAACGTCCTGACTTTC. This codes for CASSVAPTGSGANVLTF.

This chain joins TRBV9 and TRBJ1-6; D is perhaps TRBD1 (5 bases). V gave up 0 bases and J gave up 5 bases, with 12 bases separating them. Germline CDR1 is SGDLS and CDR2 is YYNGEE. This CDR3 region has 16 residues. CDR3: CASSVGQVGDNSPLHF. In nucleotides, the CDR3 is TGTGCCAGCAGCGTAGGGCAGGTAGGGGATAATTCACCCCTCCACTTT.

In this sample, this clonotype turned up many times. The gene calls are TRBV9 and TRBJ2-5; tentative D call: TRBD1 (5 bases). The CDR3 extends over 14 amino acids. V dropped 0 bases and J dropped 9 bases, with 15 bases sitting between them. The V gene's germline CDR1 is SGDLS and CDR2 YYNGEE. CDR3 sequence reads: CASSVESGLVAQYF. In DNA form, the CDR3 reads TGTGCCAGCAGCGTAGAGTCAGGGCTAGTGGCCCAGTACTTC.

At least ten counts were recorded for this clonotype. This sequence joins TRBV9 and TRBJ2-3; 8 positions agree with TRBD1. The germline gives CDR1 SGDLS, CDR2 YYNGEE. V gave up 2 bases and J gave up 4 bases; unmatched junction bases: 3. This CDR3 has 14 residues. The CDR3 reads CASSVRTGPDTQYF. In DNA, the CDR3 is TGTGCCAGCAGCGTTCGGACAGGGCCAGATACGCAGTATTTT.

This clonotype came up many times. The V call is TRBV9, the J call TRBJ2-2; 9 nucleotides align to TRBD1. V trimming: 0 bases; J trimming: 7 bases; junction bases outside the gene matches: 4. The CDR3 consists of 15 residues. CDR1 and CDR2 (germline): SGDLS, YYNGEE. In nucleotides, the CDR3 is TGTGCCAGCAGCGTAGGGACAGGGGAATTCGGGGAGCTGTTTTTT. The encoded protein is CASSVGTGEFGELFF.

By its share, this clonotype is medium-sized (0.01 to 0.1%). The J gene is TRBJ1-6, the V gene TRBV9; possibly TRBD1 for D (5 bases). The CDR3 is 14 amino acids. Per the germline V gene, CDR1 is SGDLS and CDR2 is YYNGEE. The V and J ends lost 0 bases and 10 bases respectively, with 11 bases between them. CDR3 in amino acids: CASSVGDRGSPLHF. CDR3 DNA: TGTGCCAGCAGCGTAGGAGACAGAGGCTCACCCCTCCACTTT.

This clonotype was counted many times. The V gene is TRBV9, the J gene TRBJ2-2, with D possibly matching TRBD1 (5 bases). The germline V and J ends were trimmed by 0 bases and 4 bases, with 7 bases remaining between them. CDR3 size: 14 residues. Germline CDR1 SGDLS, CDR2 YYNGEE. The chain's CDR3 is CASSVAGFTGELFF. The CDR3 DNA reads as TGTGCCAGCAGCGTAGCAGGGTTCACCGGGGAGCTGTTTTTT. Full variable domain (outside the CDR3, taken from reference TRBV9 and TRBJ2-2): DSGVTQTPKHLITATGQRVTLRCSPRSGDLSVYWYQQSLDQGLQFLIQYYNGEERAKGNILERFSAQQFPDLHSELNLSSLELGDSALYFCASSVAGFTGELFFGEGSRLTVL.

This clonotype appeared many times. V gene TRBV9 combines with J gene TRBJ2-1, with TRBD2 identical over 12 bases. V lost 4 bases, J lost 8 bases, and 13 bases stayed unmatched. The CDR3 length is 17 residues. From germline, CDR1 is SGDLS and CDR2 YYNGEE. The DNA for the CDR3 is TGTGCCAGCAGCCCCCAACCATCTAGCGGGAGGGCATATGAGCAGTTCTTC. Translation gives CASSPQPSSGRAYEQFF.

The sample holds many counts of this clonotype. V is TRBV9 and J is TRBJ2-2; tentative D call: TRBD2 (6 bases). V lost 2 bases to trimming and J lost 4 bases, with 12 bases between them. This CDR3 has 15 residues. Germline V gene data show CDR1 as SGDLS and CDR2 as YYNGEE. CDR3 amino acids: CASSVEGRGTGELFF. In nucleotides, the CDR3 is TGTGCCAGCAGCGTGGAGGGCCGGGGCACCGGGGAGCTGTTTTTT.

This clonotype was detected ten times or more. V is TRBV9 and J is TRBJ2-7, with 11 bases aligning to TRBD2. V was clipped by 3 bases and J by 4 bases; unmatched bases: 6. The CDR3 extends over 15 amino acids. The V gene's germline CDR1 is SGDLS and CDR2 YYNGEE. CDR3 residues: CASSAGLAGSYEQYF. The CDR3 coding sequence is TGTGCCAGCAGCGCCGGACTAGCGGGCTCATACGAGCAGTACTTC.

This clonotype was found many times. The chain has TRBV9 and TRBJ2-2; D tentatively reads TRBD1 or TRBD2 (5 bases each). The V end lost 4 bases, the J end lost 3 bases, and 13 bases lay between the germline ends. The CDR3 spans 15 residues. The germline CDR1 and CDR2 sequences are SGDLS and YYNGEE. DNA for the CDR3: TGTGCCAGCAGCCCCATGCAGGGAGACACCGGGGAGCTGTTTTTT. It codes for CASSPMQGDTGELFF. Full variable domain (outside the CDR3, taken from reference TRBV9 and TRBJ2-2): DSGVTQTPKHLITATGQRVTLRCSPRSGDLSVYWYQQSLDQGLQFLIQYYNGEERAKGNILERFSAQQFPDLHSELNLSSLELGDSALYFCASSPMQGDTGELFFGEGSRLTVL.

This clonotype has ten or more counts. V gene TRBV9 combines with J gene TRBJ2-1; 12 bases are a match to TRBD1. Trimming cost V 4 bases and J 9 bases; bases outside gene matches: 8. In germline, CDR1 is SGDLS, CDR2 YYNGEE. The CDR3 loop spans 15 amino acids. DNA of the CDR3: TGTGCCAGCAGCCTCGGGACAGGGGGCTTCTCTGAGCAGTTCTTC. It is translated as CASSLGTGGFSEQFF.

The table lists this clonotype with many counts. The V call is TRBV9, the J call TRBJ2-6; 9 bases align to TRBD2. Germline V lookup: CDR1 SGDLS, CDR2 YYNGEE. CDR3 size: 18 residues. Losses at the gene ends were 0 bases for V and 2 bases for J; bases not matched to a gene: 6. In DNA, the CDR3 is TGTGCCAGCAGCGTAGGTCTAGCGGGAAGGACTGGGGCCAACGTCCTGACTTTC. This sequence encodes CASSVGLAGRTGANVLTF.

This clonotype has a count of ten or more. The CDR3 region has the DNA TGTGCCAGCAGCCAGGAGGGGGCGGGCGGCTACACCTTC. Encoded protein: CASSQEGAGGYTF. V usage is TRBV9 and J usage is TRBJ1-2, with 7 bases that match TRBD1. The CDR3 contains 13 residues. J gave up 8 bases and V 4 bases, and 8 bases lay outside the gene matches. Germline-derived CDR1 and CDR2 are SGDLS and YYNGEE.